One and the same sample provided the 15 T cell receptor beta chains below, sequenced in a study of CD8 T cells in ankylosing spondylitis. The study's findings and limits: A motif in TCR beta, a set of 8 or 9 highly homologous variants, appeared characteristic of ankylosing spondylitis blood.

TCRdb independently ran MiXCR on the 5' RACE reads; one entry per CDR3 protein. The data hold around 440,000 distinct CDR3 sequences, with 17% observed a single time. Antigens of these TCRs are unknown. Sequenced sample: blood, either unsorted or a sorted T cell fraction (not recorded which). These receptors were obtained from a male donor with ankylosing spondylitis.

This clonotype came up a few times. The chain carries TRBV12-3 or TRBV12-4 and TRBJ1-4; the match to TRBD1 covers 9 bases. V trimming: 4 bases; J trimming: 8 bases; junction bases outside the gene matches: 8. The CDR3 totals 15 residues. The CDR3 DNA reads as TGTGCCAGCAGTTACCGACAGGGGGAGGGGGAAAAACTGTTTTTT. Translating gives CASSYRQGEGEKLFF.

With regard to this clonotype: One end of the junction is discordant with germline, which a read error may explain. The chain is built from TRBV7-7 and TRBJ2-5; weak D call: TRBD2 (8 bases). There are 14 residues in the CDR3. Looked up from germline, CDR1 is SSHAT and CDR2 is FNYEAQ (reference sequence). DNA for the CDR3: TGTGCTAGCAGCTTAGCGGGGACAGTAGAGACCCAGTACTTC. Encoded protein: CASSLAGTVETQYF.

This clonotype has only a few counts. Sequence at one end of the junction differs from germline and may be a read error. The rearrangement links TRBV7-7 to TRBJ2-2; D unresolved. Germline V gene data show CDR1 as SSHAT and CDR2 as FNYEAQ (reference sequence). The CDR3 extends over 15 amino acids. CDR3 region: CASSPQVGNTGELFF. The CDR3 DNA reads TGTGCTAGCAGCCCACAAGTAGGAAACACCGGGGAGCTGTTTTTT.

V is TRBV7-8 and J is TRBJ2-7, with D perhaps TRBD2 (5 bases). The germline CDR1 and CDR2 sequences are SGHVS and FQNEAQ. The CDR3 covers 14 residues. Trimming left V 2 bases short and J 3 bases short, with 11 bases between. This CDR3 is CASSLRPGFYEQYF. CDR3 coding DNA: TGTGCCAGCAGCTTACGTCCGGGGTTCTACGAGCAGTACTTC.

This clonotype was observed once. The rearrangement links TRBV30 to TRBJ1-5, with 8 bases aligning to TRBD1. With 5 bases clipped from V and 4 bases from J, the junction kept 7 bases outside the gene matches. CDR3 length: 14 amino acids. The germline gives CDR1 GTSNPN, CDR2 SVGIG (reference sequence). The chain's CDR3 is CAWARTGKNQPQHF. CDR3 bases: TGTGCCTGGGCCCGGACAGGGAAAAATCAGCCCCAGCATTTT.

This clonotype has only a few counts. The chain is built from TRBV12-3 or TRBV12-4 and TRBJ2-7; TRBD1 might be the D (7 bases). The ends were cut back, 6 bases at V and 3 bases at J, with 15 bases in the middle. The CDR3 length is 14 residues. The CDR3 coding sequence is TGTGCCAGCAGGAGGGGGCAGGGGGGCTACGAGCAGTACTTC. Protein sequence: CASRRGQGGYEQYF.

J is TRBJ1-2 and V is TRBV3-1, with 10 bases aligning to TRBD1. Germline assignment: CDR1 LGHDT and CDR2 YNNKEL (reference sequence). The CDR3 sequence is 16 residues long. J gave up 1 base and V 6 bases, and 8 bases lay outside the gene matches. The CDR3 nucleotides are TGTGCCAGCAGTCCCTCGGGGGACAGGGGTAACTATGGCTACACCTTC. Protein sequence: CASSPSGDRGNYGYTF.

The CDR3 region has the DNA TGCAGTGTTGCGACTAGCTCTAGCACAGATACGCAGTATTTT. Translated: CSVATSSSTDTQYF. The chain uses TRBV20-1 and TRBJ2-3; 7 bases align to TRBD2. Trimming cost V 7 bases and J 0 bases; bases outside gene matches: 7. The CDR3 runs to 14 residues. The germline gives CDR1 DFQATT, CDR2 SNEGSKA (reference sequence).

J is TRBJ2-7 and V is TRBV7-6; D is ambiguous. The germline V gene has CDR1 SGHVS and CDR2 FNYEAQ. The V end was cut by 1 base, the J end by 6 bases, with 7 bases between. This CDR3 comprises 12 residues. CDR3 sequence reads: CASSLGIFEQYF. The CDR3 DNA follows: TGTGCCAGCAGCTTAGGTATCTTCGAGCAGTACTTC. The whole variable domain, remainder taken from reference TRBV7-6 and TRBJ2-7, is GAGVSQSPRYKVTKRGQDVALRCDPISGHVSLYWYRQALGQGPEFLTYFNYEAQQDKSGLPNDRFSAERPEGSISTLTIQRTEQRDSAMYRCASSLGIFEQYFGPGTRLTVT.

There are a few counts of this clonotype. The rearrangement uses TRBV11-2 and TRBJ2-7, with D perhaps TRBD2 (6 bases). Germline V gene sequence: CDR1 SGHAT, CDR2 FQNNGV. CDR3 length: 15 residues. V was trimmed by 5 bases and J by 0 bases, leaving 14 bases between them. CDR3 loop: CASSPKRADSYEQYF. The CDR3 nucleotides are TGTGCCAGCAGCCCTAAGCGGGCCGACTCCTACGAGCAGTACTTC.

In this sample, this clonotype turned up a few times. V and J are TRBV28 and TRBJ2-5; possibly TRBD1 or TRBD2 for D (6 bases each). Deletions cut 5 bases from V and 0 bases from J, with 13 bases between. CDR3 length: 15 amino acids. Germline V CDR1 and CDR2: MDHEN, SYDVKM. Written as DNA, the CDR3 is TGTGCCAGCAGTCCGACAGGAGGGGACCAAGAGACCCAGTACTTC. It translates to CASSPTGGDQETQYF.

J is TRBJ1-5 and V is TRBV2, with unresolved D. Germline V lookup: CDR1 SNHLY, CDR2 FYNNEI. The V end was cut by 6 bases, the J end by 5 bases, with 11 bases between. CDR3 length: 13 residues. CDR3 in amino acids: CASSPDADQPQHF. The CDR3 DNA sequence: TGTGCCAGCAGCCCCGATGCGGATCAGCCCCAGCATTTT.

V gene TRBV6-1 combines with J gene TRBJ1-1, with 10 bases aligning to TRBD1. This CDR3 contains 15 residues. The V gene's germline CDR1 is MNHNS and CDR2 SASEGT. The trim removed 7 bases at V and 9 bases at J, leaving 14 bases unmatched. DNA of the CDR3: TGTGCCAGCACCCCGTGGCGACAGGGGGCCGAGAAAGCTTTCTTT. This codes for CASTPWRQGAEKAFF.

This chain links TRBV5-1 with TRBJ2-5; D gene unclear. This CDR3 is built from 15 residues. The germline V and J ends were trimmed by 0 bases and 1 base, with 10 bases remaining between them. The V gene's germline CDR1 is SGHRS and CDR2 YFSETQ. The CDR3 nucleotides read TGCGCCAGCAGCTTGGTAAACCCCCCCCAAGAGACCCAGTACTTC. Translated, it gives CASSLVNPPQETQYF. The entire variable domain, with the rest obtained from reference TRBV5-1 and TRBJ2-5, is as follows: KAGVTQTPRYLIKTRGQQVTLSCSPISGHRSVSWYQQTPGQGLQFLFEYFSETQRNKGNFPGRFSGRQFSNSRSEMNVSTLELGDSALYLCASSLVNPPQETQYFGPGTRLLVL.

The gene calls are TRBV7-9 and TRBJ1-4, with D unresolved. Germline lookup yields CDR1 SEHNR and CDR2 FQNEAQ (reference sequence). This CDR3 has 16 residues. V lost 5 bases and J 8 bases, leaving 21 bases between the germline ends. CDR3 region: CASSGGGGGVREKLFF. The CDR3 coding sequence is TGTGCCAGCAGCGGAGGCGGAGGTGGGGTGCGCGAAAAACTGTTTTTT.